The 8 T cell receptor beta chains below come from one sample, sequenced in a study of patients and donors after allogeneic stem cell transplantation. TCRdb analysed the RT-PCR reads with MiXCR anew, one entry per CDR3 protein. The repertoire includes 920,000 or so distinct CDR3 sequences, under 20% of them detected once, and 5.5% to 6.5% sits in the top ten. Sequenced material: blood, either unsorted or a sorted T cell fraction (not recorded which). The source is a human donor who was either an allogeneic HSCT recipient or a stem cell or donor lymphocyte infusion donor (not recorded which). It is not recorded whose cells these are; they may come from a transplant donor.

This clonotype was seen repeatedly, ten times or more. This chain uses TRBV20-1 with TRBJ1-1; D uncertain. CDR1 is DFQATT, CDR2 SNEGSKA, per germline (reference sequence). V lost 1 base and J lost 0, with 0 bases in between. The CDR3 sequence is 11 residues long. In DNA, the CDR3 is TGCAGTGCTAGAGTGAACACTGAAGCTTTCTTT. Translating gives CSARVNTEAFF.

V is TRBV7-2 and J is TRBJ2-6; D gene ambiguous. The CDR3 has 14 residues. CDR1 SGHTA and CDR2 FQGNSA come from the germline V gene. V shed 5 bases and J shed 2 bases, with 7 bases lying between them. This CDR3 is CASSISAGANVLTF. In DNA form, the CDR3 reads TGTGCCAGCAGCATCTCGGCTGGGGCCAACGTCCTGACTTTC.

This clonotype was seen a few times. This chain links TRBV10-3 with TRBJ2-3; D unclear. The germline V and J ends were trimmed by 3 bases and 4 bases, with 20 bases remaining between them. The germline V gene has CDR1 ENHRY and CDR2 SYGVKD. The CDR3 consists of 17 residues. CDR3 sequence reads: CAISEVGPRTASDTQYF. CDR3 bases: TGTGCCATCAGTGAAGTCGGGCCCCGGACGGCCTCAGATACGCAGTATTTT.

The chain is built from TRBV2 and TRBJ2-1; possibly TRBD2 for D (5 bases). This CDR3 is built from 16 residues. V lost 2 bases to trimming and J lost 1 base, with 12 bases between them. Germline V gene sequence: CDR1 SNHLY, CDR2 FYNNEI. CDR3 residues: CASSESRGSSYNEQFF. The CDR3 nucleotides read TGTGCCAGCAGTGAATCCCGGGGATCATCCTACAATGAGCAGTTCTTC.

This clonotype has more than one count but fewer than ten. The rearrangement joins TRBV27 to TRBJ2-7; TRBD2 is a possible D gene (5 bases). Deletions cut 4 bases from V and 0 bases from J, with 16 bases between. This CDR3 spans 16 amino acids. Germline V gene sequence: CDR1 MNHEY, CDR2 SMNVEV (reference sequence). Here the CDR3 DNA reads TGTGCCAGCAGTTACTCCCGGTTGGCGGGCTCCTACGAGCAGTACTTC. Amino acid sequence: CASSYSRLAGSYEQYF.

This chain uses TRBV4-2 with TRBJ2-2; no firm D call. Trimming cost V 0 bases and J 5 bases, with 10 bases left between them. CDR3 length: 15 amino acids. Looked up from germline, CDR1 is LGHNA and CDR2 is YNFKEQ. The CDR3, as DNA: TGTGCCAGCAGCCAAGAGGTCTCCAAGACCGGGGAGCTGTTTTTT. Its translation is CASSQEVSKTGELFF.

V is TRBV25-1 and J is TRBJ1-2; maybe TRBD1 (6 bases). CDR3 length: 15 amino acids. Trimming left V 5 bases short and J 8 bases short, with 21 bases between. Germline loops: CDR1 MGHDK, CDR2 SYGVNS. The CDR3 coding sequence is TGTGCCAGCAGTTCGACAGGCCCACCCTTTTGGGGCTACACCTTC. Its protein product is CASSSTGPPFWGYTF.

The V gene is TRBV27, the J gene TRBJ2-1, with 12 nucleotides matching TRBD2. Germline V lookup: CDR1 MNHEY, CDR2 SMNVEV (reference sequence). The CDR3 sequence is 17 residues long. V dropped 6 bases and J dropped 10; count of bases not matched to a gene: 16. CDR3 nucleotides: TGTGCCAGCAGCCCGCTAACCGGGACTAGCGGGTCAGCGGAGCAGTTCTTC. Encoded protein: CASSPLTGTSGSAEQFF.